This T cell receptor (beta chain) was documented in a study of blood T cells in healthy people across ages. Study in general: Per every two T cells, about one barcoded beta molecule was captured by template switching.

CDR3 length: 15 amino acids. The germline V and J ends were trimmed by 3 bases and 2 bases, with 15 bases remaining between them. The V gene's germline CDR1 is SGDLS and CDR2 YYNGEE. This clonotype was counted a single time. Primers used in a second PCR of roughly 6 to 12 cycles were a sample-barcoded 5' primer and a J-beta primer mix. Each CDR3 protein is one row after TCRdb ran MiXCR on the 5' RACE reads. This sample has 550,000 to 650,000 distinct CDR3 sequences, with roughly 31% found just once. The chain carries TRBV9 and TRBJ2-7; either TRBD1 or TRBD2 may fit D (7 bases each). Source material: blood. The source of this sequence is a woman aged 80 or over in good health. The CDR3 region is CASSEGGTATYEQYF. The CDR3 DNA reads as TGTGCCAGCAGCGAGGGGGGGACAGCGACCTACGAGCAGTACTTC.